Sequencing of this T cell receptor (beta chain) was carried out in a study of shared clonotypes between healthy human individuals. Using immunoSEQ multiplex PCR, the repertoire was profiled, and TCRdb retains in-frame clones only, with some absent. The data contain over a million clones, approximately 98.5% of them singletons. The sequencing input was naive CD4+ T cells sorted from blood. Subset here: CD45RA+ positively selected. The receptor was derived from a man younger than 40 in good health.

The CDR3 DNA sequence: TGTGCCAGCCAAATAGCGGGAGTTGAGACCCAGTACTTC. This encodes CASQIAGVETQYF. This chain connects TRBV18 to TRBJ2-5, with 9 bases matching TRBD2. Losses at the gene ends were 8 bases for V and 5 bases for J; bases not matched to a gene: 6. The germline gives CDR1 KGHSH, CDR2 LQKENI. The CDR3 is 13 residues long.